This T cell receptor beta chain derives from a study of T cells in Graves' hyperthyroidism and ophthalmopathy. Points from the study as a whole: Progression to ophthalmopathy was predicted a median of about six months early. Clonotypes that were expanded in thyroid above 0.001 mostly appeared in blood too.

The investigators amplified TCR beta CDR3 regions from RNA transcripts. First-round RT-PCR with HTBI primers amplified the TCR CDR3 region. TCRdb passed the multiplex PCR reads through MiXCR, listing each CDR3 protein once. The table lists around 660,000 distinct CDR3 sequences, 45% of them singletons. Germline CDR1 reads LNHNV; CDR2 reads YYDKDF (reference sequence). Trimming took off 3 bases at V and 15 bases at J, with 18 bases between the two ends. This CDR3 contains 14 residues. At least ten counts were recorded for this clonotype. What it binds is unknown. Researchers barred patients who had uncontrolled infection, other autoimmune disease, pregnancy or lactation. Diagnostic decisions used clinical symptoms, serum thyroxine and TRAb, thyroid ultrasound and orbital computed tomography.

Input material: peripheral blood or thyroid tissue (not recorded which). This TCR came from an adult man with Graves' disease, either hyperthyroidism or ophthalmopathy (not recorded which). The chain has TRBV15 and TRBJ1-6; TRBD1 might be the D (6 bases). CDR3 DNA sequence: TGTGCCACCAGCAGGGAGTACAGGGAGCCAGTCCTCCACTTT. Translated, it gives CATSREYREPVLHF.